The following is a T cell receptor (beta chain) sequence with its context. Its antigen has not been determined. No base-level quality is on record; no much larger clone is a single base apart. This entry belongs to a study of shared clonotypes between healthy human individuals (dated by TCRdb to 2020 to 2021). Notes on the research overall: Three men and a couple of women, aged 18 to 49 years, made up the cohort. For each donor, CD4 naive and CD4 memory were each run on three plates, CD8 naive on two plates, and CD8 memory on one plate. To estimate repertoire size and how much clonotype sharing occurs between individuals, the study deeply sequenced the blood TCR repertoires of several healthy adults. To increase sequencing depth and limit assay-specific biases, different laboratories used diverse techniques to prepare libraries and sequence TCR repertoires. Each donor's leukapheresis produced roughly between about 0.85 and 10 billion PBMCs.

CD8 naive samples were CD45RO-negative cells positively selected for CCR7, giving a CD45RA+CCR7+ population that excluded TemRA cells. Donors were healthy HIV-negative adults with no recently reported acute infections or vaccinations. Every donor was a Caucasian adult living in Nashville, Tennessee, USA. Blood was collected by leukapheresis, and PBMCs were isolated by Ficoll-Histopaque density gradient centrifugation and then cryopreserved in liquid nitrogen vapor phase. Purity and quantity of every magnetically sorted T cell population were checked by analytical flow cytometry. Genomic DNA was isolated from every sorted fraction and measured by UV absorbance on a Nanodrop 2000c. Using the deep immunoSEQ assay, TCR CDR3 regions were amplified from genomic DNA by multiplex PCR. Genomic DNA extracted from each cell subset was distributed evenly over all wells of several immunoSEQ 96-well plates, and each plate served as one replicate. For sorted subsets, about 210 ng of genomic DNA, equivalent to around 31,000 T cell genomes, went into each replicate PCR. Purified libraries were quantified with a Qubit 3.0 fluorometer, sized on a Bioanalyzer 2100, and re-quantified with the KAPA Library Quantification kit. Every immunoSEQ 96-well plate was sequenced on a separate single-read 150-cycle Illumina NextSeq 550 flow cell. For the original study's pipeline: Because the immunoSEQ output held only junctional sequences and lacked quality scores, the filtering could not match the filtering applied to full-length reads. To assign V/J genes and CDR3, sequences were annotated against IMGT germline references using PyIR, a Python wrapper for IgBLAST v1.9. Reads with weak V/J assignments (E-value above 1e-6), missing CDR3, stop codons, out-of-frame junctions, or ambiguous translated residues were removed. A V3J clonotype was defined by an identical inferred V gene, J gene, and CDR3 amino acid sequence. Percentage overlap between repertoires was computed as shared unique clonotypes divided by the size of the smaller repertoire. Richness of each repertoire was evaluated using RTK rarefaction, the Chao1 estimator, and Recon v2.1 estimates of unobserved clonotypes. For all TCRbeta clonotypes obtained by the gDNA method from four donors, generation probabilities were computed with OLGA. TCRdb obtained this table from immuneACCESS and retained in-frame rearrangements with V and J assigned. These tables miss some clones; where compared with another copy, unresolved V genes account for less than half of the shortfall, and the remainder is unexplained. V, J and clone size were drawn from that table, and D and trimming were deduced from the DNA. A total of about 800,000 clones appear in this sample, roughly 96% of them only once. The ten largest clones add up to around 0.21% of the sample.

Points the paper makes about the study in general: When a handful of donors were compared, the shared fraction of clonotypes was about 5% for naive CD4, 3.5% for naive CD8, roughly 2.5% for memory CD4, and roughly 0.43% for memory CD8. Pairwise subsampling indicated that sequencing depth was expected to affect the degree of clonotype sharing among donors. Compared with non-shared clonotypes, clonotypes shared by all four sorted-subset donors had higher generation probabilities. The genetic and exposure-history diversity represented was limited by the small number of donors. Sampling was limited to blood, and TCR repertoires in tissue likely differ from TCR repertoires in blood. Rarefaction of sorted-subset datasets indicated incomplete sequencing despite the large sequencing depth. Naive subsets generally had larger estimated clonotype richness than memory subsets did.

The TCR was taken from a man aged 25-45 years in good health. The sample consisted of naive CD8+ T cells sorted from blood. The cell subset or site label on this specimen signifies: CD45RA+CCR7+.

The sequenced DNA: TGTGCCAGCAGTACGGCAGTGAGCTCCTACAATGAGCAGTTCTTC. Its product reads: CASSTAVSSYNEQFF. In this chain, TRBV27 is recombined with TRBJ2-1, with the D gene call left open. CDR1 MNHEY and CDR2 SMNVEV are derived from the germline V gene (reference sequence). Inclusive of the bounding cysteine and phenylalanine, the CDR3 is 15 residues long. This entry keeps only the CDR3 DNA: 45 bases, framed from base 1. The V end loses 5 bases and the J end loses 0 bases, and a stretch of 11 bases separates them.